What follows are 10 T cell receptor beta chains derived from one specimen sequenced in a study of CD8+CD57+ T cells in acquired aplastic anemia. Template material for TCR beta VDJ and CDR3 profiling consisted of genomic DNA. Using its own MiXCR run on the reads, TCRdb lists one record per CDR3 protein. The table shows around 200,000 distinct CDR3 sequences, with under 65% occurring only once. Sequenced: sorted CD4+, CD8+, or CD8+CD57+ T cells (not recorded which) from PBMCs. These receptors were taken from a human donor in good health.

The chain carries TRBV15 and TRBJ2-1, with 7 bases aligning to TRBD1. V was clipped by 5 bases and J by 7 bases; unmatched bases: 8. The germline V gene has CDR1 LNHNV and CDR2 YYDKDF (reference sequence). CDR3 length: 14 amino acids. The CDR3 spells CATSPRQGRNEQFF. In DNA, the CDR3 is TGTGCCACCAGCCCCAGACAGGGTAGGAATGAGCAGTTCTTC.

V is TRBV24-1 and J is TRBJ2-7; D ambiguous. V was trimmed by 5 bases and J by 6 bases, leaving 10 bases between them. Germline values: CDR1 KGHDR, CDR2 SFDVKD. The CDR3 covers 12 residues. CDR3 sequence (DNA): TGTGCCACCAGTGTTAGCTCGAGCGAGCAGTACTTC. Translating gives CATSVSSSEQYF.

The chain uses TRBV7-2 and TRBJ2-7, with D perhaps assigned TRBD1 or TRBD2 (5 bases each). Germline V lookup: CDR1 SGHTA, CDR2 FQGNSA. V lost 4 bases to trimming and J lost 6 bases, with 22 bases between them. This CDR3 region has 16 residues. CDR3 loop: CASSSRSGPATGEQYF. Here the CDR3 DNA reads TGTGCCAGCAGCTCCCGCTCGGGACCCGCTACGGGCGAGCAGTACTTC.

The table lists this clonotype with many counts. The chain uses TRBV27 and TRBJ1-1, with unresolved D. This CDR3 is 15 amino acids long. With 3 bases removed from V and 0 bases from J, the gap between germline ends came to 11 bases. The germline gives CDR1 MNHEY, CDR2 SMNVEV (reference sequence). CDR3 nucleotides: TGTGCCAGCAGTTTCAGTGGGGAAATGAACACTGAAGCTTTCTTT. This sequence encodes CASSFSGEMNTEAFF.

In this sample, this clonotype turned up a few times. The genes are TRBV2 and TRBJ1-1; no firm D call. Germline V gene data show CDR1 as SNHLY and CDR2 as FYNNEI. V was clipped by 7 bases and J by 0 bases, with 12 bases between them. This CDR3 contains 14 residues. CDR3 nucleotide sequence: TGTGCCAGCACTTCCGCAGGACTGAACACTGAAGCTTTCTTT. Protein product: CASTSAGLNTEAFF.

V and J are TRBV6-5 and TRBJ2-2; D is possibly TRBD1 (6 bases). V was clipped by 5 bases and J by 0 bases, with 16 bases between them. Germline V gene lookup returns CDR1 MNHEY and CDR2 SVGAGI. The CDR3 has 17 residues. CDR3 loop: CASSPASGVANTGELFF. CDR3 coding DNA: TGTGCCAGCAGTCCGGCTTCAGGGGTGGCGAACACCGGGGAGCTGTTTTTT.

This chain joins TRBV9 and TRBJ1-2; D is unclear. V was shortened by 4 bases and J by 1 base, with 14 bases between the two germline ends. The CDR3 consists of 15 residues. CDR1 SGDLS and CDR2 YYNGEE come from the germline V gene. CDR3 protein: CASSPSSIGNYGYTF. The DNA for the CDR3 is TGTGCCAGCAGCCCTTCCAGTATCGGTAACTATGGCTACACCTTC.

The chain combines TRBV10-3 with TRBJ1-2, with TRBD1 matching 8 bases. The CDR3 is made up of 15 amino acids. Germline CDR1 reads ENHRY; CDR2 reads SYGVKD. Trimming at V came to 9 bases and at J to 4 bases, leaving 13 bases not matched to a gene. Written as DNA, the CDR3 is TGTGCCATTTCAATTCCAGGACAGGGAATCTATGGCTACACCTTC. The encoded protein is CAISIPGQGIYGYTF.

This clonotype occurred many times. An end of the junction does not agree with germline; a read error may underlie this. V gene TRBV12-3 or TRBV12-4 combines with J gene TRBJ2-2; 7 bases line up with TRBD1. This CDR3 has 16 amino acids. The CDR3 DNA reads TGTGCCAGCAGCCGCGTCCGGGACAGACTCACCCGGGAGCTGTTTTTT. It encodes CASSRVRDRLTRELFF.

In this sample, this clonotype turned up many times. V gene TRBV4-2 combines with J gene TRBJ2-5, with no clear D. This CDR3 comprises 13 residues. CDR1 and CDR2 (germline): LGHNA, YNFKEQ. V was shortened by 7 bases and J by 1 base, with 10 bases between the two germline ends. Here the CDR3 reads CASNENGQETQYF. CDR3 nucleotides: TGTGCCAGCAACGAGAATGGCCAAGAGACCCAGTACTTC.